This TCR beta chain originates from a study of OX40 agonist ivuxolimab in advanced cancers. For context, the study as a whole: Ivuxolimab, which targeted the costimulatory receptor OX40 (CD134), was an agonistic, fully human IgG2 monoclonal antibody. Intravenous ivuxolimab was administered to patients every 2 weeks at six dose levels: 0.01, 0.1, 0.3, 1.5, 3 and 10 mg/kg. Of the roughly 51 patients in dose escalation, 19 had hepatocellular carcinoma, approximately 15 had melanoma, 9 had renal cell carcinoma and 9 had head and neck cancer. In the dose-escalation cohort, 70% to 90% of patients were male, and the mean age was 60 years with a range of roughly 23 to 79. Prior anti-PD-1, anti-PD-L1 or anti-CTLA-4 therapy was permitted, and checkpoint inhibitors had been received by roughly two fifths of dose-escalation patients. Partial responses were achieved by three dose-escalation patients, of whom one had hepatocellular carcinoma and two had cutaneous melanoma. The point of sequencing TCRbeta in the periphery was to test whether ivuxolimab changed TCR sequence diversity and drove clonal T-cell expansion. The paper covers the monotherapy dose-escalation part of the phase I ivuxolimab trial, which included N of about 50 patients. Paper-wide results and their limitations: The antigen specificity of the peripheral T cells that underwent clonal expansion was not determined. Low levels of normalized T-cell clonal expansion were also shown by some nonresponding patients. After ivuxolimab, more expanded clones were found on average in CD8+ T cells than in CD4+ T cells. In the 0.1-3.0 mg/kg groups, partial responders were among the patients with the lowest normalized peripheral clonal expansion, particularly in CD8+ T cells. At doses from 0.1 to 3.0 mg/kg, clonal expansion was seen in both CD4+ and CD8+ blood T cells between baseline and week 6.

A note on this clone: Its target antigen remains unknown. Per-base quality was not reported, and no clone a single base away is much larger than it.

To sequence the TCRbeta CDR3 region, genomic DNA was isolated from the sorted cells. The immunoSEQ Assay was used for sequencing of TCRbeta CDR3 regions. The immuneACCESS repertoire file appears here via TCRdb, limited to in-frame rearrangements. These files lack a portion of the clones; in checked studies, under half of the deficit traces to unresolved V genes, and the cause of the others is not known. This sample comprises some 95,000 clones, about 88% of them detected only once. The ten largest clones add up to about 0.82% of the sample. The CDR3 numbers 14 residues from cysteine through phenylalanine. Only CDR3 DNA remains: 42 bases, in frame from the first base. V was cut back by 4 bases and J by 5 bases, leaving a gap of 12 bases between them. Reading the germline V gene gives CDR1 SGHTA and CDR2 FQGNSA. The trial excluded patients who had a history of autoimmune disease or were on systemic immunosuppression. Peripheral blood for TCR sequencing was drawn from every dose cohort at baseline, at cycle 4 day 1 and at cycle 7 day 1. Samples came from an open-label, multicenter, first-in-human phase I dose-escalation trial of ivuxolimab. Adults with locally advanced or metastatic melanoma, renal cell, hepatocellular, or head and neck squamous cell carcinoma were enrolled in the trial. Before TCR sequencing, CD4+ T cells and CD8+ T cells were sorted from peripheral blood as separate populations.

The V gene is TRBV7-2 and the J gene is TRBJ1-3; TRBD1 might be the D gene, on 6 matching bases. This specimen consisted of CD4+ or CD8+ T cells sorted from blood, obtained in a trial of the OX40 agonist ivuxolimab. The origin of this receptor is an adult with an advanced solid tumor such as melanoma, head and neck, liver or kidney cancer. The nucleotides read TGTGCCAGCAGCTCCGGACAGTCTCGAAACACCATATATTTT. Its translation reads: CASSSGQSRNTIYF. The CDR3, completed at both ends by the reference TRBV7-2 and TRBJ1-3 genes, gives the full variable domain GAGVSQSPSNKVTEKGKDVELRCDPISGHTALYWYRQSLGQGLEFLIYFQGNSAPDKSGLPSDRFSAERTGGSVSTLTIQRTQQEDSAVYLCASSSGQSRNTIYFGEGSWLTVV.